This T cell receptor (beta chain) was captured by sequencing in a study of cytomegalovirus exposure and HLA in healthy donors. Study-wide results and caveats: Most of the TCR beta V segments (in an earlier analysis) were productive either about 90% or about 30% of the time. Whilst most TCR sequences proved rare, a subset of public TCRs occurred across many donors.

For this clone: Its antigen is not known.

Researchers ran the PCR with 60 Vbeta and 13 Jbeta primers. Produced via immunoSEQ multiplex PCR; TCRdb's table is partial and in-frame only. The table lists approximately 78,000 clones, less than 85% of them singletons. From germline, CDR1 is MGHDK and CDR2 SYGVNS. This CDR3 has 13 residues. The ends were cut back, 4 bases at V and 4 bases at J, with 8 bases in the middle. This sequence joins TRBV25-1 and TRBJ1-5, with D uncertain. The sequencing input was PBMCs. The receptor was derived from a woman aged 50 to 60 in good health and CMV-seronegative. This CDR3 reads CASSAGSNQPQHF. The CDR3 DNA reads TGTGCCAGCAGTGCGGGGTCTAATCAGCCCCAGCATTTT. Filled out from reference TRBV25-1 and TRBJ1-5, the complete variable domain reads EADIYQTPRYLVIGTGKKITLECSQTMGHDKMYWYQQDPGMELHLIHYSYGVNSTEKGDLSSESTVSRIRTEHFPLTLESARPSHTSQYLCASSAGSNQPQHFGDGTRLSIL.